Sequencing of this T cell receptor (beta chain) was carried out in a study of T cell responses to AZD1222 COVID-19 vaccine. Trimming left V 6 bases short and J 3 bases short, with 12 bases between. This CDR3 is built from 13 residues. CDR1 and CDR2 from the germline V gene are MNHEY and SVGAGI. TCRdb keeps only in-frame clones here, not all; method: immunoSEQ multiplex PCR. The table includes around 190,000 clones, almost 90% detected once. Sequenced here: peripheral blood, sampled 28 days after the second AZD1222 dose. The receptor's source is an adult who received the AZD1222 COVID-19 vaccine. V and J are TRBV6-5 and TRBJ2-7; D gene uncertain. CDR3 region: CASSPLSFYEQYF. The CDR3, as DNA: TGTGCCAGCAGCCCACTCAGCTTCTACGAGCAGTACTTC.